Presented here are 5 T cell receptor beta chains from one specimen sequenced in a study of shared clonotypes between healthy human individuals. Naive-designated CD8 cells lacked CD45RO, were positively enriched for CCR7, and omitted terminally differentiated effector memory CD45RA+ cells. Produced via immunoSEQ multiplex PCR; TCRdb's table is partial and in-frame only. Of about 2 million clones detected, about 95% appear once; the ten largest clones hold 1.2%. The source material was naive CD8+ T cells sorted from blood. These receptors all come from a man younger than 35 in good health.

The chain has TRBV29-1 and TRBJ2-7; D unresolved. V lost 2 bases and J lost 1, with 9 bases in between. CDR1 SQVTM and CDR2 ANQGSEA come from the germline V gene. CDR3 length: 13 residues. The CDR3 sequence is CSVEMGMSYEQYF. In nucleotides, the CDR3 is TGCAGCGTTGAAATGGGCATGTCCTACGAGCAGTACTTC.

The genes are TRBV4-1 and TRBJ2-7; D is undetermined. The V end lost 0 bases, the J end lost 3 bases, and 9 bases lay between the germline ends. Germline loops: CDR1 MGHRA, CDR2 YSYEKL. This CDR3 has 14 residues. CDR3 residues: CASSQEGARYEQYF. The DNA for the CDR3 is TGCGCCAGCAGCCAAGAAGGAGCGCGCTACGAGCAGTACTTC.

The chain has TRBV6-1 and TRBJ1-2; D call uncertain. V dropped 3 bases and J dropped 2 bases, with 4 bases sitting between them. The CDR3 covers 12 residues. Germline V lookup: CDR1 MNHNS, CDR2 SASEGT. Written as DNA, the CDR3 is TGTGCCAGCAGTGACAACAACTATGGCTACACCTTC. It codes for CASSDNNYGYTF.

The chain joins TRBV5-1 to TRBJ2-1, with D perhaps matching TRBD1 (6 bases). V dropped 4 bases and J dropped 2 bases, with 10 bases sitting between them. CDR3 length equals 14 residues. CDR1 and CDR2 from the germline V gene are SGHRS and YFSETQ. The CDR3 reads CASSPGTPYNEQFF. The DNA of the CDR3 is TGCGCCAGCAGCCCCGGGACACCCTACAATGAGCAGTTCTTC.

There are a few counts of this clone. This sequence joins TRBV2 and TRBJ1-5, with D perhaps matching TRBD1 (5 bases). This CDR3 contains 15 residues. V gave up 6 bases and J gave up 5 bases, with 17 bases separating them. Germline V CDR1 and CDR2: SNHLY, FYNNEI. The CDR3 sequence: CASRATGAYYQPQHF. The CDR3 DNA reads TGTGCCAGCAGAGCTACCGGGGCCTACTATCAGCCCCAGCATTTT.